This T cell receptor (beta chain) was sequenced during a study of blood T cell repertoires in COVID-19. Study context: Collection of acute and convalescent COVID-19 samples took place in the United States, Italy and Spain. T cells, B-cell-depleted T cells, or PBMCs provided the cDNA or gDNA that served as material.

CDR3 length: 16 amino acids. J gave up 3 bases and V 7 bases, and 10 bases lay outside the gene matches. From germline, CDR1 is KGHDR and CDR2 SFDVKD. Authors' analysis steps: From reference gene primer amplification, estimates of nucleated cell counts were derived. Profiling relied on immunoSEQ multiplex PCR, and the TCRdb table lists in-frame clones only, not all of them. V, J and clone size are taken as reported in that table, and D and trimming were inferred from the DNA itself. The sample holds tens of thousands of clones; more than 80% are singletons and the top ten take about 31%. This clone has just one count.

The chain joins TRBV24-1 to TRBJ2-1; 8 bases map to TRBD2. Source material: peripheral blood. The receptor was derived from a woman aged 80 or over with acute or convalescent COVID-19. CDR3 in DNA: TGTGCCACCAGCGGCATGAGGCGGGAGGACTACAATGAGCAGTTCTTC. Translating gives CATSGMRREDYNEQFF.